This is a list of T cell receptor beta chains from one sample in a study of neurological immune-mediated disorders. TCRdb used MiXCR to reprocess the 5' RACE reads, holding one entry per CDR3 protein. Of some 83,000 distinct CDR3 sequences detected, 2.5% to 3% appear once; the ten largest clones hold 0.9% to 1.4%. The source material was PBMCs. Receptors originate from a woman in her 30s with multiple sclerosis. The CDR3 runs from the conserved cysteine through the conserved F or W. The D gene is left open where the match is weak. Size tells how often a clone was seen (once, few, many) or the class of an expanded clone, and some rows leave it out.

>TRBV7-9|TRBJ1-1|TRBD1|18|many
TGTGCCAGCAGCTTGGCAATCCGGGACAGGGGGCGGAACACTGAAGCTTTCTTT
CASSLAIRDRGRNTEAFF
>TRBV5-1|TRBJ2-1|TRBD2|15|many
TGCGCCAGCAGCGCCCGACTAGCGGCGGGGGGGGAGCAGTTCTTC
CASSARLAAGGEQFF
>TRBV20-1|TRBJ2-1|TRBD1|15|many
TGCAGTGCTAGTTATCCCGGACAGGAATACAATGAGCAGTTCTTC
CSASYPGQEYNEQFF
>TRBV7-2|TRBJ2-2|NA|18|many
TGTGCCAGCAGCTCCCGACTAGGAGGGGTGGGGCGCACCGGGGAGCTGTTTTTT
CASSSRLGGVGRTGELFF
>TRBV20-1|TRBJ2-1|TRBD2|15|many
TGCAGTGCTAGAGGGACTAGCGGCTCCTACAATGAGCAGTTCTTC
CSARGTSGSYNEQFF
>TRBV20-1|TRBJ2-5|NA|13|many
TGCAGTGCTAGAGGGGGCGGAGAAGAGACCCAGTACTTC
CSARGGGEETQYF
>TRBV7-9|TRBJ1-1|NA|13|many
TGTGCCAGCAGCCTCCGATGGGGGACTGAAGCTTTCTTT
CASSLRWGTEAFF
>TRBV20-1|TRBJ2-7|NA|13|many
TGCAGTGCTACTGATCCGGGAAGCCACGAGCAGTACTTC
CSATDPGSHEQYF
>TRBV7-2|TRBJ2-2|NA|15|NA
TGTGCCAGCGACCACTTCTCTAAGCCGGCCGGGGAGCTGTTTTTT
CASDHFSKPAGELFF
>TRBV7-2|TRBJ1-4|TRBD1|16|many
TGTGCCAGCAGCTTAGGGGGACAGGGACATAATGAAAAACTGTTTTTT
CASSLGGQGHNEKLFF
>TRBV5-1|TRBJ2-7|TRBD2|15|many
TGCGCCAGCAGCTTTGATCTAGCGGGGTATACCGAGCAGTACTTC
CASSFDLAGYTEQYF
>TRBV12-3/TRBV12-4|TRBJ2-2|NA|16|many
TGTGCCAGCAGTTTATCCGGAGGGTTTTCCATCGGGGAGCTGTTTTTT
CASSLSGGFSIGELFF
>TRBV20-1|TRBJ2-7|NA|15|many
TGCAGTGCTAGGGAAGCGACAGGGGCGGGGGACGAGCAGTACTTC
CSAREATGAGDEQYF
>TRBV28|TRBJ1-4|NA|13|many
TGTGCCAGCAGCCCCGTGAATGATGAAAAACTGTTTTTT
CASSPVNDEKLFF
>TRBV3-1|TRBJ1-6|NA|13|many
TGTGCCAGCAGCCAGGGATATAATTCACCCCTCCACTTT
CASSQGYNSPLHF
>TRBV4-3|TRBJ2-7|NA|13|many
TGCGCCAGCAGCCTGACAGTCACCTACGAGCAGTACTTC
CASSLTVTYEQYF
>TRBV9|TRBJ2-7|TRBD2|14|many
TGTGCCAGCAGCGGTAGCGGGAGGAGCCACGAGCAGTACTTC
CASSGSGRSHEQYF
>TRBV7-2|TRBJ1-5|TRBD1|14|many
TGTGCCAGCAGCCCACAGGGGGAGGCGCAGCCCCAGCATTTT
CASSPQGEAQPQHF
>TRBV5-5|TRBJ2-2|NA|14|many
TGTGCCAGCAACCGAGGGAAGGGCACCGGGGAGCTGTTTTTT
CASNRGKGTGELFF
>TRBV7-9|TRBJ2-1|TRBD2|20|NA
TGTGCCAGCAGCTTAGCGCCAGGAACTAGCGGGTTAGACTCCTACAATGAGCAGTTCTTC
CASSLAPGTSGLDSYNEQFF
>TRBV12-3/TRBV12-4|TRBJ2-5|NA|16|many
TGTGCCAGCAGTTCCTGGGGAGCGGGTCCTCAAGAGACCCAGTACTTC
CASSSWGAGPQETQYF
>TRBV5-1|TRBJ2-3|NA|13|many
TGCGCCAGCTCGACTAAGAGCACAGATACGCAGTATTTT
CASSTKSTDTQYF
>TRBV12-3/TRBV12-4|TRBJ2-7|TRBD2|14|many
TGTGCCAGCAGGACGACTAGCGGGAGCTCCGAGCAGTACTTC
CASRTTSGSSEQYF
>TRBV5-1|TRBJ2-5|NA|15|many
TGCGCCAGCAGCTTGGTGGGGGACCAACAAGAGACCCAGTACTTC
CASSLVGDQQETQYF
>TRBV4-3|TRBJ2-7|TRBD2|15|many
TGCGCCAGCAGCCGATCATGGACTAGTACCTACGAGCAGTACTTC
CASSRSWTSTYEQYF
>TRBV6-1|TRBJ1-5|TRBD1|14|many
TGTGCCAGCGTCAATGGACAGGGTTATCAGCCCCAGCATTTT
CASVNGQGYQPQHF
>TRBV2|TRBJ2-1|TRBD1|13|many
TGTGCCAGCATCAGGGGGCTCTACAATGAGCAGTTCTTC
CASIRGLYNEQFF
>TRBV24-1|TRBJ2-3|NA|15|many
TGTGCCACCAGTGATTTGGGGAGACCCACAGATACGCAGTATTTT
CATSDLGRPTDTQYF
>TRBV6-5|TRBJ1-2|NA|14|many
TGTGCCAGCAGTTATTATCCGAATAACTATGGCTACACCTTC
CASSYYPNNYGYTF
>TRBV5-1|TRBJ2-1|TRBD2|15|many
TGCGCCAGCAGCTTGGAGGGGCGGGAGACGAATGAGCAGTTCTTC
CASSLEGRETNEQFF
>TRBV2|TRBJ1-2|TRBD1|12|many
TGTGCCAGCACAATAGGGGGCGGCGGCTACACCTTC
CASTIGGGGYTF
>TRBV5-6|TRBJ2-3|NA|17|many
TGTGCCAGCAGCCTTTTCGGGTGGCAGGGGAGGACAGATACGCAGTATTTT
CASSLFGWQGRTDTQYF
>TRBV12-3/TRBV12-4|TRBJ1-3|NA|13|many
TGTGCCAGCCTCGGGATGTACGGAAACACCATATATTTT
CASLGMYGNTIYF
>TRBV20-1|TRBJ2-7|TRBD1|15|many
TGCAGTGCCCGTTCACCGGGACAGACGACCTACGAGCAGTACTTC
CSARSPGQTTYEQYF
>TRBV27|TRBJ2-1|TRBD2|15|many
TGTGCCAGCAGTTTTTTAGCGGGAGACTACAATGAGCAGTTCTTC
CASSFLAGDYNEQFF
>TRBV7-9|TRBJ2-1|NA|11|many
TGTGCCAGCAGCTCCGGAGGTGAGCAGTTCTTC
CASSSGGEQFF
>TRBV9|TRBJ2-7|NA|14|many
TGTGCCAGCAGCGCAGGGGATCCCTCCTACGAGCAGTACTTC
CASSAGDPSYEQYF
>TRBV12-3/TRBV12-4|TRBJ2-7|NA|11|many
TGTGCCAGCGGGACCGTCTACGAGCAGTACTTC
CASGTVYEQYF
>TRBV20-1|TRBJ1-2|TRBD1|15|many
TGCAGTGCCAGACAGCTGGGACAGGGAGGCTATGGCTACACCTTC
CSARQLGQGGYGYTF
>TRBV5-5|TRBJ1-6|NA|15|many
TGTGCCAGCAGAACCACCGGAGGACTGCTCGGCCCCCTCCACTTT
CASRTTGGLLGPLHF
>TRBV5-1|TRBJ1-6|NA|13|many
TGCGCCAGCAGCGGGACATGGGATTCACCCCTCCACTTT
CASSGTWDSPLHF
>TRBV5-1|TRBJ2-5|TRBD2|16|many
TGCGCCAGCAGCTCCTTAAGCGGGAACATTCGAGAGACCCAGTACTTC
CASSSLSGNIRETQYF
>TRBV7-2|TRBJ2-1|TRBD2|14|many
TGTGCCAGCAGCGTCGGACTAGCGGGAAATGAGCAGTTCTTC
CASSVGLAGNEQFF
>TRBV6-2/TRBV6-3|TRBJ2-1|TRBD2|13|many
TGTGCCAGCAGTGACTCGACTAGCGCCCACCAGTTCTTC
CASSDSTSAHQFF
>TRBV5-1|TRBJ2-2|TRBD1|15|many
TGCGCCAGCAGCTTCGGGACAGGGCAATCCGGGGAGCTGTTTTTT
CASSFGTGQSGELFF
>TRBV12-3/TRBV12-4|TRBJ2-7|TRBD2|13|many
TGTGCCAGCAGTTATGGGGGGGCCTACGAGCAGTACTTC
CASSYGGAYEQYF
>TRBV7-9|TRBJ1-6|NA|13|many
TGTGCCAGCAGCTTTGCCCAACCTTCACCCCTCCACTTT
CASSFAQPSPLHF
>TRBV20-1|TRBJ2-7|TRBD1|14|few
TGCAGTGCTAGAGGGAACAGGGGGACCTACGAGCAGTACTTC
CSARGNRGTYEQYF
>TRBV7-2|TRBJ1-5|NA|15|many
TGTGCCAGCAGCCCCCAGTACACCAACAATCAGCCCCAGCATTTT
CASSPQYTNNQPQHF
>TRBV6-2/TRBV6-3|TRBJ1-1|TRBD1|14|many
TGTGCCAGCAGTTATAAGGGGGCCGACACTGAAGCTTTCTTT
CASSYKGADTEAFF
>TRBV12-3/TRBV12-4|TRBJ2-1|NA|16|many
TGTGCCAGCAGTTTAGCGGGGGCCGACCGACGGGGTGAGCAGTTCTTC
CASSLAGADRRGEQFF